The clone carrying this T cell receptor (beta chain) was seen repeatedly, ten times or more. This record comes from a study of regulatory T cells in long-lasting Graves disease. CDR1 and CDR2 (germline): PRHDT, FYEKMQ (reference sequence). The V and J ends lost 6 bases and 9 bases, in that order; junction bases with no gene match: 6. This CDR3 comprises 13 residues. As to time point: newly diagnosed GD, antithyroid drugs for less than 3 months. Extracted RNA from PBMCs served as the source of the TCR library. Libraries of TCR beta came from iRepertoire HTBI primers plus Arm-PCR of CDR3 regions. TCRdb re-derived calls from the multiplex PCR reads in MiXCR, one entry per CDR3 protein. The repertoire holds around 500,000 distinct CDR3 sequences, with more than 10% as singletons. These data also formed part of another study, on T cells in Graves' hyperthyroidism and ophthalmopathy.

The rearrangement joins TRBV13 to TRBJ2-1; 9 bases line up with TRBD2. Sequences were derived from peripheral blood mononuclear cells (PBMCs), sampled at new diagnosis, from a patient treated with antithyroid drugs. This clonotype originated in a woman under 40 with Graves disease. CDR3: CASRGAGGREQFF. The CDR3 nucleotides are TGTGCCAGCAGGGGGGCGGGAGGGCGTGAGCAGTTCTTC.